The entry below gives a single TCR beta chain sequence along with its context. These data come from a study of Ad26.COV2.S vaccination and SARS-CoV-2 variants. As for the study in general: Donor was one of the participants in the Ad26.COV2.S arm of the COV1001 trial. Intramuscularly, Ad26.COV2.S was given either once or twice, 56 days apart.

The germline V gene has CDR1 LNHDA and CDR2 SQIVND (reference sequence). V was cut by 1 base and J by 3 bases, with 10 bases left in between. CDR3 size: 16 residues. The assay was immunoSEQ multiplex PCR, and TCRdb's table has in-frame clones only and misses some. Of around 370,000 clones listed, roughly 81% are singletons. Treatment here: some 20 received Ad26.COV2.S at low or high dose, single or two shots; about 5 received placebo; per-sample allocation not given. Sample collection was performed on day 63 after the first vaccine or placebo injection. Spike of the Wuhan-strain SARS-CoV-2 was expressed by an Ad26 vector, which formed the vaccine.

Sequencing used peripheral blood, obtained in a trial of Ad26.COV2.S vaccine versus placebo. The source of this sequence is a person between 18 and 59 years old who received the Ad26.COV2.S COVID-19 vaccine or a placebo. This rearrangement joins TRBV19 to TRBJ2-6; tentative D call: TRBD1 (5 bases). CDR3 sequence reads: CASSIGGRGGANVLTF. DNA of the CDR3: TGTGCCAGTAGTATAGGGGGCAGAGGTGGGGCCAACGTCCTGACTTTC.